The 26 T cell receptor delta chains presented below share a single source sample, sequenced in a study of gamma-delta chains in newborns, infants, children. TCRdb repeated clone calling on the reads with CATT. The sample lists under 13,000 delta-chain clones; 3.5% were seen once. The source material was blood. The receptors here all came from a child who was a newborn, infant or young child, either healthy, febrile or measles-vaccinated (not recorded which).

In this sample, this clone turned up a few times. CDR3 sequence reads: CACDNVGGMQERAAQLFF. The CDR3, as DNA: TGTGCCTGTGACAATGTTGGCGGGATGCAGGAACGGGCTGCACAACTCTTCTTT. V usage is TRDV2 and J usage is TRDJ2, with D possibly matching TRDD3 (5 bases). Germline assignment: CDR1 GEAIGNYY and CDR2 EKD. This CDR3 is 18 amino acids long. The germline V and J ends were trimmed by 2 bases and 8 bases, with 26 bases remaining between them.

A few counts support this clone. The chain employs TRDV2 and TRDJ1; possibly TRDD2 for D (6 bases). Germline V lookup: CDR1 GEAIGNYY, CDR2 EKD. V lost 3 bases and J lost 10, with 32 bases in between. The CDR3 runs to 18 residues. The CDR3 sequence: CACDPILHVGVFPGRLIF. Written as DNA, the CDR3 is TGTGCCTGTGACCCAATCCTACATGTTGGGGTCTTTCCAGGCCGACTCATCTTT.

There are a few counts of this clone. This chain connects TRDV1 to TRDJ1; D possibly corresponds to TRDD3 (6 bases). V dropped 5 bases and J dropped 2 bases, with 24 bases sitting between them. Germline lookup yields CDR1 TSWWSYY and CDR2 QGS. This CDR3 spans 18 amino acids. CDR3 loop: CALGTFSCRGSETDKLIF. The CDR3 coding sequence is TGTGCTCTTGGGACATTCTCGTGTCGGGGATCTGAAACCGATAAACTCATCTTT.

This chain's CDR3 is CALGLGPRRVSWGIRTPDKLIF. The DNA for the CDR3 is TGTGCTCTTGGGCTAGGGCCCCGTCGAGTCTCTTGGGGGATCCGAACTCCCGATAAACTCATCTTT. This rearrangement joins TRDV1 to TRDJ1, with TRDD3 matching 8 bases. The CDR3 covers 22 residues. Germline assignment: CDR1 TSWWSYY and CDR2 QGS. The junction had 29 bases not matched to a gene; V was cut back by 5 bases and J by 3 bases.

J is TRDJ1 and V is TRDV1, with 12 bases lining up with TRDD3. The CDR3 spans 21 residues. The ends lost 2 bases at V and 2 bases at J; junction bases unmatched: 18. Germline CDR1 and CDR2: TSWWSYY and QGS. In nucleotides, the CDR3 is TGTGCTCTTGGGGAAAAAGGCGGGTCTGGGCTGGGGGATACGCGGACCGATAAACTCATCTTT. Translated: CALGEKGGSGLGDTRTDKLIF.

Comment on this clone: This CDR3 is also generated by other DNA sequences in the sample. The chain has TRDV2 and TRDJ3, with TRDD3 matching 12 bases. J lost 0 bases, V lost 1 base, and 6 bases had no gene match. The germline V gene has CDR1 GEAIGNYY and CDR2 EKD. The CDR3 extends over 20 amino acids. This chain's CDR3 is CACDTVLGDTSSWDTRQMFF. The CDR3 DNA reads TGTGCCTGTGACACAGTACTGGGGGATACCAGCTCCTGGGACACCCGACAGATGTTTTTC.

This clone was counted between two and nine times. This chain links TRDV1 with TRDJ1; 7 bases are shared with TRDD3. In germline, CDR1 is TSWWSYY, CDR2 QGS. J lost 0 bases, V lost 1 base, and 14 bases had no gene match. The CDR3 is 19 amino acids. CDR3 sequence reads: CALGERVLSGGSNTDKLIF. In nucleotides, the CDR3 is TGTGCTCTTGGGGAACGGGTTTTATCCGGGGGATCAAACACCGATAAACTCATCTTT.

Within the sample, this clone is medium-sized (0.01 to 0.1%). V gene TRDV1 combines with J gene TRDJ1; D is undetermined. CDR3 length: 15 residues. Germline CDR1 is TSWWSYY and CDR2 is QGS. Trimming took off 1 base at V and 4 bases at J, with 13 bases between the two ends. The CDR3 sequence is CALGERPSQVDKLIF. The CDR3 DNA is TGTGCTCTTGGGGAACGTCCGTCTCAGGTCGATAAACTCATCTTT.

This clone was detected only a few times. The rearrangement joins TRDV1 to TRDJ1; 9 bases agree with TRDD3. Germline CDR1 and CDR2: TSWWSYY and QGS. This CDR3 spans 21 amino acids. Losses at the gene ends were 5 bases for V and 1 base for J; bases not matched to a gene: 23. CDR3 protein: CALGKGGPPFTGGLRTDKLIF. For the CDR3, the DNA is TGTGCTCTTGGGAAGGGGGGCCCGCCCTTTACTGGGGGACTCCGCACCGATAAACTCATCTTT.

This clone turned up a few times. The chain's CDR3 is CALGELVRRLYWVVERGTAQLFF. CDR3 DNA: TGTGCTCTTGGGGAACTAGTGCGCCGACTGTACTGGGTAGTGGAGCGGGGGACAGCACAACTCTTCTTT. The chain recombines TRDV1 with TRDJ2, with D tentatively TRDD3 (6 bases). The CDR3 consists of 23 residues. Trimming cost V 0 bases and J 4 bases, with 33 bases left between them. Germline CDR1 and CDR2: TSWWSYY and QGS.

By proportion, this clone is medium-sized. The chain couples TRDV1 to TRDJ2, with TRDD3 as a possible D gene (6 bases). Trimming took 1 base from V and 4 from J, leaving 37 bases between them. Per the germline V gene, CDR1 is TSWWSYY and CDR2 is QGS. The CDR3 covers 24 residues. DNA for the CDR3: TGTGCTCTTGGGGAACCCCTTTATTCCCTGGGTTGGGATAGCGTCCTCGATTCGACAGCACAACTCTTCTTT. Translating it yields CALGEPLYSLGWDSVLDSTAQLFF.

The chain carries TRDV3 and TRDJ1; 13 bases are shared with TRDD3. V shed 2 bases and J 0 bases; nucleotides not matched to a gene: 21. The CDR3 contains 21 residues. Germline V gene data show CDR1 as TVYSNPD and CDR2 as GDNSRS (reference sequence). For the CDR3, the DNA is TGTGCCTTTGTCTCTCGGTTGAATGACTGGGGGATACGCCCCTACACCGATAAACTCATCTTT. Residues: CAFVSRLNDWGIRPYTDKLIF.

A word on this clone: This DNA's translation and the protein TCRdb lists, from a much larger clone, do not match at residue 10, likely due to a read error; the protein shown is translated from the DNA. J is TRDJ1 and V is TRDV2, with 8 bases identical to TRDD3. The CDR3 contains 17 residues. From germline, CDR1 is GEAIGNYY and CDR2 EKD. V was clipped by 4 bases and J by 0 bases; unmatched bases: 12. The DNA of the CDR3 is TGTGCCTGTGAACTACTGGGGGGCGCCATGGACACCGATAAACTCATCTTT. It translates to CACELLGGAMDTDKLIF.

The chain has TRDV2 and TRDJ3, with 13 bases aligning to TRDD3. V was pared by 3 bases and J by 0 bases, with 7 bases of the junction left unmatched. The CDR3 covers 20 residues. The V gene's germline CDR1 is GEAIGNYY and CDR2 EKD. The DNA of the CDR3 is TGTGCCTGTGACTCGTACTGGGGGATACGAAGCTCCTGGGACACCCGACAGATGTTTTTC. This translates into CACDSYWGIRSSWDTRQMFF.

By sample share, this clone is medium-sized. The chain couples TRDV2 to TRDJ3; 12 positions match TRDD3. CDR1 is GEAIGNYY, CDR2 EKD, per germline. The CDR3 contains 20 residues. V shed 2 bases, J shed 0 bases, and the junction held 7 bases outside the gene matches. The DNA of the CDR3 is TGTGCCTGTGACAGTACTGGGGGATACTCCAGCTCCTGGGACACCCGACAGATGTTTTTC. This gives the protein CACDSTGGYSSSWDTRQMFF.

This clone was observed a few times. This chain joins TRDV1 and TRDJ1; 11 nucleotides align to TRDD3. CDR1 and CDR2 (germline): TSWWSYY, QGS. This CDR3 is 23 amino acids long. Unmatched junction bases numbered 27, after V lost 1 base and J lost 5 bases. In nucleotides, the CDR3 is TGTGCTCTTGGGGAACGTCCTAGGATTCCCCTCCATTTGGGCTGGGGGATACCTGATAAACTCATCTTT. It specifies CALGERPRIPLHLGWGIPDKLIF.

V usage is TRDV2 and J usage is TRDJ3, with TRDD3 as a possible D gene (5 bases). CDR1 and CDR2 (germline): GEAIGNYY, EKD. The CDR3 loop spans 18 amino acids. Between the trimmed V and J ends, which lost 2 bases and 0 bases, there was a span of 13 bases. The CDR3 nucleotides are TGTGCCTGTGACATTGTTGGGGAAAGCTCCTGGGACACCCGACAGATGTTTTTC. Translating it yields CACDIVGESSWDTRQMFF.

This clone came up a few times. A read error may explain this, as a much larger clone is one base away. The chain carries TRDV2 and TRDJ1; D is uncertain. This CDR3 spans 16 amino acids. Germline-derived CDR1 and CDR2 are GEAIGNYY and EKD. The DNA for the CDR3 is TGTGCCCGTGACACGGTCTCGAGTACTTTTTCCGATAAACTCATCTTT. Translation gives CARDTVSSTFSDKLIF.

By sample share, this clone is medium-sized. The chain employs TRDV1 and TRDJ1; TRDD3 matches at 7 bases. The CDR3 loop spans 18 amino acids. Germline V gene lookup returns CDR1 TSWWSYY and CDR2 QGS. Trimming cost V 3 bases and J 0 bases; bases outside gene matches: 13. The CDR3 coding sequence is TGTGCTCTTGGGGAGTGCCGGCCTGGGGGGTTCCACACCGATAAACTCATCTTT. Protein: CALGECRPGGFHTDKLIF.

V usage is TRDV1 and J usage is TRDJ1; D ambiguous. Germline lookup yields CDR1 TSWWSYY and CDR2 QGS. The CDR3 sequence is 19 residues long. Trimming cost V 6 bases and J 0 bases, with 26 bases left between them. The CDR3 sequence is CALGPSRRVLQAHTDKLIF. The CDR3 bases are TGTGCTCTTGGACCCTCTCGGAGAGTTCTACAAGCTCACACCGATAAACTCATCTTT.

This clone ranks as medium-sized. CDR3 sequence (DNA): TGTGCCTGTGACACGACTGGGGGATACCGGAAAAAGTCCTGGGACACCCGACAGATGTTTTTC. Translated: CACDTTGGYRKKSWDTRQMFF. The rearrangement joins TRDV2 to TRDJ3; TRDD3 matches 12 bases. Germline-derived CDR1 and CDR2 are GEAIGNYY and EKD. CDR3 length equals 21 residues. The V gene end was trimmed by 1 base and the J gene end by 1 base; junction bases not matched to a gene: 10.

This clone was detected only a few times. The chain is built from TRDV1 and TRDJ1; D may be TRDD1, TRDD2 or TRDD3 (5 bases each). Trimming stripped 1 base from V and 4 bases from J, with 34 bases between. In germline, CDR1 is TSWWSYY, CDR2 QGS. This CDR3 contains 22 residues. In nucleotides, the CDR3 is TGTGCTCTTGGGGAACGTTTAAAATATCCTAGAGTCATAGGGGACCCCAACGATAAACTCATCTTT. Its protein is CALGERLKYPRVIGDPNDKLIF.

The V and J genes are TRDV1 and TRDJ2, with a weak D call TRDD3 (6 bases). Deletions cut 0 bases from V and 3 bases from J, with 23 bases between. Looked up from germline, CDR1 is TSWWSYY and CDR2 is QGS. CDR3 length: 20 residues. The CDR3 DNA reads as TGTGCTCTTGGGGAACTTCCCCTTCTGGACTGGGCCACCCTGACAGCACAACTCTTCTTT. Translated, it gives CALGELPLLDWATLTAQLFF.

The V gene was left uncalled, and the J gene is TRDJ1; no DNA check was done on the table's D call, TRDD3. The CDR3 loop spans 28 amino acids. The CDR3 DNA reads as TGTGCTCTTGGGGAACTAGTCGCCTCTACGTGCCTCCCCTCCTACGTGAACTGGGGATATTGGGGTGCCGATAAACTCATCTTT. Translating gives CALGELVASTCLPSYVNWGYWGADKLIF.

This clone was seen a few times. The CDR3 DNA reads as TGTGCCTTCGCAAGCTTTCCTACTATCAACCGGTGGGGATACGCGTACACCGATAAACTCATCTTT. Residues: CAFASFPTINRWGYAYTDKLIF. The chain couples TRDV3 to TRDJ1; 9 bases agree with TRDD3. CDR1 is TVYSNPD and CDR2 is GDNSRS in the germline V gene (reference sequence). The CDR3 loop spans 22 amino acids. V dropped 3 bases and J dropped 0; count of bases not matched to a gene: 29.

This clone was seen only a few times. The V gene is TRDV1, the J gene TRDJ1; 9 positions agree with TRDD3. The germline gives CDR1 TSWWSYY, CDR2 QGS. This CDR3 region has 20 residues. The V and J ends lost 5 bases and 9 bases, in that order; junction bases with no gene match: 28. The CDR3 is CALGNRFPTGDTITIRQLIF. Here the CDR3 DNA reads TGTGCTCTTGGGAATAGATTTCCTACCGGGGATACGATCACCATTAGACAACTCATCTTT.